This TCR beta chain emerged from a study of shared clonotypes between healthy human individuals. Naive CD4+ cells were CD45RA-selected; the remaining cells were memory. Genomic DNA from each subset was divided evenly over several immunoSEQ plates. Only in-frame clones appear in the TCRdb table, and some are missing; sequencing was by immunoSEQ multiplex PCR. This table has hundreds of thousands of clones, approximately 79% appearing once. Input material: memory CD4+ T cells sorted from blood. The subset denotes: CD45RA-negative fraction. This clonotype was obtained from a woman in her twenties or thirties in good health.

As DNA, the CDR3 is TGCGCCAGCAGTCAGATTAGCGGGATATCAAATGAGCAGTTCTTC. Protein: CASSQISGISNEQFF. This chain uses TRBV4-1 with TRBJ2-1; 8 bases fit TRBD2. J gave up 7 bases and V 6 bases, and 11 bases lay outside the gene matches. CDR3 length: 15 amino acids. Germline CDR1 is MGHRA and CDR2 is YSYEKL.